The rows below give T cell receptor beta chains drawn from one sample of a study of T cells after yellow fever vaccination. TCRdb independently ran MiXCR on the 5' RACE reads; one entry per CDR3 protein. The table shows roughly 520,000 distinct CDR3 sequences, with roughly 22% occurring only once. The material was PBMCs, obtained approximately 22 days after the first yellow fever vaccination. Receptors originate from a man aged 18-30 years who received the YFV17D yellow fever vaccine. Both conserved end residues are part of each CDR3. The D gene is left open where the match is weak. Clone sizes are given selectively: once, few, many, or a class where the clone is expanded.

J,D,size,V,CDR3,DNA
TRBJ1-5,.,.,TRBV4-1,CASSQDRPGEWSNQPQHF,TGCGCCAGCAGCCAAGACCGGCCGGGGGAGTGGAGCAATCAGCCCCAGCATTTT
TRBJ1-1,TRBD1,.,TRBV7-9,CASSFWAGGIPTEAFF,TGTGCCAGCAGCTTTTGGGCAGGGGGTATACCCACTGAAGCTTTCTTT
TRBJ2-1,.,few,TRBV27,CASSSQINEQFF,TGTGCCAGCAGTTCACAGATCAATGAGCAGTTCTTC
TRBJ2-3,TRBD1,.,TRBV5-6,CASSLWDRVGTQYF,TGTGCCAGCAGCTTGTGGGACAGGGTTGGCACGCAGTATTTT
TRBJ1-1,.,few,TRBV5-1,CASSLGLGDEAFF,TGCGCCAGCAGCTTGGGGTTGGGAGATGAAGCTTTCTTT
TRBJ2-1,.,few,TRBV7-3,CASSPGQHNEQFF,TGTGCCAGCAGCCCGGGCCAGCACAATGAGCAGTTCTTC
TRBJ2-3,.,few,TRBV4-3,CASSRLRGGTSTDTQYF,TGCGCCAGCAGTCGCTTACGGGGCGGTACTAGCACAGATACGCAGTATTTT
TRBJ2-3,.,.,TRBV5-5,CASSLPDPDTQYF,TGTGCCAGCAGCTTGCCCGACCCAGATACGCAGTATTTT
TRBJ1-6,TRBD1,.,TRBV13,CASSPGTGSSYNSPLHF,TGTGCCAGCAGCCCAGGGACAGGGAGCTCCTATAATTCACCCCTCCACTTT
TRBJ1-1,TRBD1,.,TRBV9,CASNLGQGDEAFF,TGTGCCAGCAACCTGGGACAGGGGGATGAAGCTTTCTTT
TRBJ2-3,TRBD1,few,TRBV24-1,CATSDLVTGPSTDTQYF,TGTGCCACCAGTGATTTGGTGACAGGGCCCAGCACAGATACGCAGTATTTT